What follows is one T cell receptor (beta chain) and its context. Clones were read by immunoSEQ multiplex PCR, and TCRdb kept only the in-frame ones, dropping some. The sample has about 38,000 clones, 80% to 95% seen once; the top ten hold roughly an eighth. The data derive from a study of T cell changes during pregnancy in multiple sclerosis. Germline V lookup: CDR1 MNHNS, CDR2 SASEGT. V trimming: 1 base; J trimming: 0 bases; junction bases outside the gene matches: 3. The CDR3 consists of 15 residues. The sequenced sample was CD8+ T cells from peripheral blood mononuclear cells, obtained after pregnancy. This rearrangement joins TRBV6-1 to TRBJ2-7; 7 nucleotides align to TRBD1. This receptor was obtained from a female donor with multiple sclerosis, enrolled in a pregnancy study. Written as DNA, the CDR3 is TGTGCCAGCAGTGAAGAGGGGGACAGCTCCTACGAGCAGTACTTC. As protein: CASSEEGDSSYEQYF.